Listed below are T cell receptor beta chains from one sample, sequenced in a study of blood T cell repertoires in COVID-19. Assay used: immunoSEQ multiplex PCR; TCRdb lists only in-frame clones, some missing. The sample lists 250,000 to 400,000 clones, 85% to 90% seen once, with roughly 2.9% in the top ten. What was sequenced was peripheral blood. The source of these receptors is a woman between 25 and 40 years old with COVID-19, enrolled during active disease. Each CDR3 is given with its conserved first and last residue. D genes are given only for firm matches. Size is stated for part of the rows, as once, few or many counts, or as a class when the clone is expanded.

abundance,j_gene,d_gene,v_gene,CDR3nt,CDR3aa
.,TRBJ2-1,.,TRBV15,TGTGCCACCACTGTAGGAGGTTCGTCCTACAATGAGCAGTTCTTC,CATTVGGSSYNEQFF
.,TRBJ1-1,.,TRBV11-3,TGTGCCAGCAGCTTTTCGTCTGTCACTGAAGCTTTCTTT,CASSFSSVTEAFF
.,TRBJ1-1,.,TRBV18,TGTGCCAGCTCACCATCCGCGACAGGTGCCACTGAAGCTTTCTTT,CASSPSATGATEAFF
.,TRBJ1-1,TRBD1,TRBV11-2,TGTGCCAGCAGCTTAACAGGGGGGAACACTGAAGCTTTCTTT,CASSLTGGNTEAFF
.,TRBJ1-5,TRBD1,TRBV10-3,TGTGCCATCAGTCAAGGGACAGGGGGCAATCAGCCCCAGCATTTT,CAISQGTGGNQPQHF
.,TRBJ2-1,TRBD1,TRBV12-3/TRBV12-4,TGTGCCAGCACTCAAACAGGGGACAATGAGCAGTTCTTC,CASTQTGDNEQFF
.,TRBJ1-2,TRBD1,TRBV5-4,TGTGCCAGCAGATCGACCGACAGGGGCTATGGCTACACCTTC,CASRSTDRGYGYTF
.,TRBJ1-4,TRBD1,TRBV30,TGTGCCTCAAAAGGTACAGGGGGCGAAAAACTGTTTTTT,CASKGTGGEKLFF
.,TRBJ2-2,.,TRBV6-5,TGTGCCAGCAGTTACTCACAGGGGAACACCGGGGAGCTGTTTTTT,CASSYSQGNTGELFF
.,TRBJ2-1,.,TRBV6-6,TGTGCCAGCAGTCCTCGCGGAGGGGCTGGTGCGCTTTACAATGAGCAGTTCTTC,CASSPRGGAGALYNEQFF
.,TRBJ1-2,.,TRBV27,TGTGCCAGCAGTCCGCCAGTTTCTAACTATGGCTACACCTTC,CASSPPVSNYGYTF
once,TRBJ2-1,TRBD2,TRBV18,TGTGCCAGCTCACCACGTCAAGGGACTAGCGGTCAACCGTCCGTCAATGAGCAGTTCTTC,CASSPRQGTSGQPSVNEQFF
.,TRBJ2-1,TRBD1,TRBV11-2,TGTGCCAGCAGCTTCACCGGGACAGACAATGAGCAGTTCTTC,CASSFTGTDNEQFF
.,TRBJ2-7,TRBD1,TRBV11-2,TGTGCCAGCTCCGGGACAGTCAGCTCCTACGAGCAGTACTTC,CASSGTVSSYEQYF
.,TRBJ2-7,TRBD2,TRBV11-2,TGTGCCAGCAGCCCAAGCATACTAGCGGGAGTTTACGAGCAGTACTTC,CASSPSILAGVYEQYF
once,TRBJ1-4,.,TRBV2,TGTGCCAGCAGTTCTCCCCTCTGGACAGTGTATGAAAAACTGTTTTTT,CASSSPLWTVYEKLFF
.,TRBJ1-2,TRBD1,TRBV19,TGTGCCAGTAGTCGACAGGGAACTAACTATGGCTACACCTTC,CASSRQGTNYGYTF
.,TRBJ1-6,TRBD1,TRBV7-3,TGTGCCAGCAGCTTACACAGGGGAAATTCACCCCTCCACTTT,CASSLHRGNSPLHF
.,TRBJ2-7,.,TRBV10-3,TGTGCCATCAGTGAGCCAGGGGCTAGCTTAGAGCAGTACTTC,CAISEPGASLEQYF
.,TRBJ2-2,.,TRBV14,TGTGCCAGCAGCCGGCCTACGCAGGGAGGATACACCGGGGAGCTGTTTTTT,CASSRPTQGGYTGELFF
.,TRBJ2-7,.,TRBV27,TGTGCCAGCAGTTTCGGTGCAGGGCGTTACGAGCAGTACTTC,CASSFGAGRYEQYF
once,TRBJ1-2,.,TRBV7-2,TGTGCCAGCAGCAAAGACAGATATGGCTACACCTTC,CASSKDRYGYTF
.,TRBJ2-6,TRBD1,TRBV19,TGTGCCAGTAGTCCTTCGCTAGTACAGGGGGCGGCCCTCTCTGGGGCCAACGTCCTGACTTTC,CASSPSLVQGAALSGANVLTF
once,TRBJ1-1,.,TRBV3-1/TRBV3-2,TGTGCCAGCAGCACTCAGACAGGCTACACTGAAGCTTTCTTT,CASSTQTGYTEAFF
.,TRBJ1-4,TRBD1,TRBV7-9,TGTGCCAGCAGCCAAATCCGGACAGGGGGAGGATCTGACGAAAAACTGTTTTTT,CASSQIRTGGGSDEKLFF
.,TRBJ1-1,.,TRBV19,TGTGCCAGTAAAACCCCCACAGGGAACACTGAAGCTTTCTTT,CASKTPTGNTEAFF
once,TRBJ1-1,.,TRBV7-8,TGTGCCAGCAGCTTAGCGGCGGTTAACACTGAAGCTTTCTTT,CASSLAAVNTEAFF
.,TRBJ1-2,TRBD1,TRBV30,TGTGCCTGGAGTGTACTAGGGGGCGACTATGGCTACACCTTC,CAWSVLGGDYGYTF
once,TRBJ1-1,TRBD1,TRBV28,TGTGCCAGCACCACTCCTAGCCGGACAGGGCTAAACACTGAAGCTTTCTTT,CASTTPSRTGLNTEAFF
.,TRBJ2-5,TRBD2,TRBV19,TGTGCCAGTAGTAGGGGACTAGCGGGAGCAGAGACCCAGTACTTC,CASSRGLAGAETQYF
.,TRBJ1-2,.,TRBV18,TGTGCCAGCTCACCGGCAGGGGAAGGTGGCTACACCTTC,CASSPAGEGGYTF
.,TRBJ2-1,.,TRBV28,TGTGCCAGCAGTTTATCAGTGTCGGGACTGGGCCGTCAGTTCTTC,CASSLSVSGLGRQFF
.,TRBJ1-2,TRBD1,TRBV7-7,TGTGCCTGGGGGGACAGGGCCTATGGCTACACCTTC,CAWGDRAYGYTF
.,TRBJ2-3,TRBD2,TRBV19,TGTGCCAGTAGTCGGGGGGAGAGCGGAGATACGCAGTATTTT,CASSRGESGDTQYF
.,TRBJ2-5,.,TRBV13,TGTGCCAGCAGCTCCCAGGGGAATCAAGAGACCCAGTACTTC,CASSSQGNQETQYF
.,TRBJ2-3,.,TRBV15,TGTGCCACCAGCAGAGATGAGTCCCTCACAGATACGCAGTATTTT,CATSRDESLTDTQYF
once,TRBJ2-3,TRBD2,TRBV5-4,TGTGCCAGCAGCTTCCCCTATAGAAGCGGGAGAGGCACAGATACGCAGTATTTT,CASSFPYRSGRGTDTQYF